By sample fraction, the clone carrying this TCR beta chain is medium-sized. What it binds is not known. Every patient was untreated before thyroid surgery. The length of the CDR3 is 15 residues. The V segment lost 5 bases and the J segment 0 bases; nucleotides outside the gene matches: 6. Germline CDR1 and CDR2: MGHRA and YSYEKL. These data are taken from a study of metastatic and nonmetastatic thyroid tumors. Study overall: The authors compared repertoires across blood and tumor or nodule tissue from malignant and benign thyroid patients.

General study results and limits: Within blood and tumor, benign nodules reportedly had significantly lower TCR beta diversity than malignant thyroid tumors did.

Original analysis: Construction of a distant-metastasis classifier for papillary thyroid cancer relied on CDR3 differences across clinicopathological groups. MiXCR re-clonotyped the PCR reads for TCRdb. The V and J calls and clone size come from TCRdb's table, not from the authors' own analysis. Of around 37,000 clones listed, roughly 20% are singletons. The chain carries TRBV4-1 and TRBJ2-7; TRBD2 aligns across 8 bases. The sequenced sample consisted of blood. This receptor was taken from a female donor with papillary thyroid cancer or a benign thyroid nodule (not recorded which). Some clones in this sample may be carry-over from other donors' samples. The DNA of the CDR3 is TGCGCCAGCAGCTCGCTAGCGGGTAGCTCCTACGAGCAGTACTTC. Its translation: CASSSLAGSSYEQYF.